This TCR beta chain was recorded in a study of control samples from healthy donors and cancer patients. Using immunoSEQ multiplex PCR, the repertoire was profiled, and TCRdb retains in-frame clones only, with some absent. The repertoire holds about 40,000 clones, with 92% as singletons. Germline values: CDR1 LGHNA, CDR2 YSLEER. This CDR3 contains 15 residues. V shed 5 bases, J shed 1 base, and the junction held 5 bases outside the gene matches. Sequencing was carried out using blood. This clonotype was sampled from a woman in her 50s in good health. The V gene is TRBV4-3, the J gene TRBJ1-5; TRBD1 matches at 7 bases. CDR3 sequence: CASSDRVGSNQPQHF. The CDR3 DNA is TGCGCCAGCAGCGACAGGGTTGGAAGCAATCAGCCCCAGCATTTT.